This record concerns one TCR beta chain sequence. The sample originates from a study of CD8 T cells in acute hepatitis C reinfection. Clones were sequenced by immunoSEQ multiplex PCR, and TCRdb holds only the in-frame ones, with some missing. The sample lists approximately 40,000 clones, over 75% occurring once. Specified time point: naive CD8 control sorted from an acute-time-point sample. V was clipped by 0 bases and J by 7 bases, with 11 bases between them. The germline CDR1 and CDR2 sequences are SGHRS and YFSETQ. This CDR3 spans 14 amino acids. Sample: naive CD8+ T cells from PBMCs. J is TRBJ2-1 and V is TRBV5-1; the D gene is possibly TRBD2 (6 bases). The receptor's source is a woman aged 18 to 35 who spontaneously cleared hepatitis C infection. CDR3 protein: CASSLAGTGNEQFF. In nucleotides, the CDR3 is TGCGCCAGCAGCTTGGCCGGGACTGGAAATGAGCAGTTCTTC.